This entry lists 2 T cell receptor beta chains sequenced from one sample in a study of blood T cell repertoires in COVID-19. The method was immunoSEQ multiplex PCR; TCRdb's version includes in-frame clones alone and lacks a portion of them. The table shows some 140,000 clones, with less than 90% occurring only once. Sequenced sample: PBMCs or T cells enriched from blood (not recorded which). These receptors came from a man in his forties or fifties with acute COVID-19.

The rearrangement uses TRBV6-2 or TRBV6-3 and TRBJ2-7; perhaps TRBD2 as D (6 bases). The V end lost 2 bases, the J end lost 3 bases, and 11 bases lay between the germline ends. This CDR3 is 14 amino acids long. Per germline, CDR1 MNHEY and CDR2 SVGEGT. CDR3 in amino acids: CASSYRGVDYEQYF. The CDR3 coding sequence is TGTGCCAGCAGTTACCGCGGGGTAGACTACGAGCAGTACTTC.

The V and J genes are TRBV6-2 or TRBV6-3 and TRBJ2-1, with 12 bases lining up with TRBD2. Germline V CDR1 and CDR2: MNHEY, SVGEGT. J was trimmed by 4 bases and V by 2 bases; bases with no gene match: 3. CDR3 length: 16 residues. The CDR3 loop reads CASSYELAGGYNEQFF. DNA of the CDR3: TGTGCCAGCAGTTACGAGCTAGCGGGAGGGTACAATGAGCAGTTCTTC.